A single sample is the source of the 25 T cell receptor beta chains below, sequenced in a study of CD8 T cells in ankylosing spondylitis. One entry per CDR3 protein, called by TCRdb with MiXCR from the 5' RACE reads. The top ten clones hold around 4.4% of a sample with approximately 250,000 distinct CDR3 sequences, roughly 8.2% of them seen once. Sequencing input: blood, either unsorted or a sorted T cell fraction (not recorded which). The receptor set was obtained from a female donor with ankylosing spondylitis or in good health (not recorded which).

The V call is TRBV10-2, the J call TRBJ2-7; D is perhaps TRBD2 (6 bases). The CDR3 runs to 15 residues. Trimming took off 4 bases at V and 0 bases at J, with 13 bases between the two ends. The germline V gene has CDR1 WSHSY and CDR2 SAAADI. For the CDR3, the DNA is TGCGCCAGCAGTGTGGTCGGAGCGGGCTCCTACGAGCAGTACTTC. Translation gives CASSVVGAGSYEQYF.

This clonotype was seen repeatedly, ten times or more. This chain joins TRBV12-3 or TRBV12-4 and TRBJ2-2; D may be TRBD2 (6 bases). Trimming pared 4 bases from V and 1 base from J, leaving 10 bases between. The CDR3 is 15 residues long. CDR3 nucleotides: TGTGCCAGCAGTTCCCGGGGGAGGAACACCGGGGAGCTGTTTTTT. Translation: CASSSRGRNTGELFF.

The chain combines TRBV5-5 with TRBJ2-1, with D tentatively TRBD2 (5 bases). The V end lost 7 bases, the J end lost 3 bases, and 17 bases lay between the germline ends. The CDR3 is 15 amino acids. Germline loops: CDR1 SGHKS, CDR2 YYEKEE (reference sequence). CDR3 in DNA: TGTGCCAGCGGCCCGGAGGCCCTCTGCTACAATGAGCAGTTCTTC. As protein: CASGPEALCYNEQFF.

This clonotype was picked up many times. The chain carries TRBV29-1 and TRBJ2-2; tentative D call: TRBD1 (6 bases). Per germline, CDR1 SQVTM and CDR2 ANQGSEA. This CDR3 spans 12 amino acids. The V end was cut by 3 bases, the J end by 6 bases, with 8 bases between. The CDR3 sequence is CSVDRGPGELFF. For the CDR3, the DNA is TGCAGCGTTGACAGGGGCCCCGGGGAGCTGTTTTTT.

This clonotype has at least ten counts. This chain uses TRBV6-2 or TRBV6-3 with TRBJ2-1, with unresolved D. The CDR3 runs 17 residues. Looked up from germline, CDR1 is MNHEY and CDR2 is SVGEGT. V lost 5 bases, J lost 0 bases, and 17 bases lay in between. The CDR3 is CASSTPTMATSYNEQFF. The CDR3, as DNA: TGTGCCAGCAGTACCCCTACAATGGCCACCTCCTACAATGAGCAGTTCTTC.

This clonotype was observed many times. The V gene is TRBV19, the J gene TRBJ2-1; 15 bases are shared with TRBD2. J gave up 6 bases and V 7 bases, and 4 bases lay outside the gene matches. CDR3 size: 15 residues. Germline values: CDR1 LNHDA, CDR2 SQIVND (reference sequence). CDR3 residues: CASNRGLAGGNEQFF. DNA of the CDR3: TGTGCCAGTAACCGGGGACTAGCGGGAGGCAATGAGCAGTTCTTC.

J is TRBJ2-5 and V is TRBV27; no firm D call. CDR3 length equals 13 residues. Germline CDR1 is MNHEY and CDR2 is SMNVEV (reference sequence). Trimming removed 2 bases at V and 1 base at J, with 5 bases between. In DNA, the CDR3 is TGTGCCAGCAGTTTAGTGGCCCAAGAGACCCAGTACTTC. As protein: CASSLVAQETQYF.

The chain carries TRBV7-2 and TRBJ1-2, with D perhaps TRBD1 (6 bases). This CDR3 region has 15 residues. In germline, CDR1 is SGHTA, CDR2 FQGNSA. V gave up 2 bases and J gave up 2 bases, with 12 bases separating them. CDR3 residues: CASSLQGPSNYGYTF. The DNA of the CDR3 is TGTGCCAGCAGCTTACAGGGGCCCTCAAACTATGGCTACACCTTC.

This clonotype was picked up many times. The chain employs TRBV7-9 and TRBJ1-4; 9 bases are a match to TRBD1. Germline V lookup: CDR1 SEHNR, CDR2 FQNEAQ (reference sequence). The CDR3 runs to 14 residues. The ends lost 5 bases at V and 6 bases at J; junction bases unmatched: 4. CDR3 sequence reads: CASSIRTGDEKLFF. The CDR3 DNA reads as TGTGCCAGCAGCATACGGACAGGGGATGAAAAACTGTTTTTT.

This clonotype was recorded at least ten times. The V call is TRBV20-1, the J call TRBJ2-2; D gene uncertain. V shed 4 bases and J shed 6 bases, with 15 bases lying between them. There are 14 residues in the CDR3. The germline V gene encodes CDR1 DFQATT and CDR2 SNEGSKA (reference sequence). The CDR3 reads CSANWVGGPGELFF. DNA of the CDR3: TGCAGTGCTAATTGGGTTGGCGGCCCCGGGGAGCTGTTTTTT.

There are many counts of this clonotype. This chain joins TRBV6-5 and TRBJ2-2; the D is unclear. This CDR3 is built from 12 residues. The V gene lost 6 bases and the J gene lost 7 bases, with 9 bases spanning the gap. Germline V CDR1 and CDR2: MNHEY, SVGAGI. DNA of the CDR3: TGTGCCAGCAGCTTCGTCAGCGGGGAGCTGTTTTTT. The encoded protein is CASSFVSGELFF.

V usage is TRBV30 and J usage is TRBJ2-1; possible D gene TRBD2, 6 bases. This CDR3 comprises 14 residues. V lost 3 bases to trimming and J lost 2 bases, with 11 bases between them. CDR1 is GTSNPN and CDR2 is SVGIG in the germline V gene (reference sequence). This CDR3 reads CAWRVGSPYNEQFF. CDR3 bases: TGTGCCTGGAGAGTCGGGAGCCCCTACAATGAGCAGTTCTTC.

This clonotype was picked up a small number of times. The CDR3 nucleotides are TGCAGCGTTGTTGCTGGGGCCAACGTCCTGACTTTC. Encoded protein: CSVVAGANVLTF. The chain links TRBV29-1 to TRBJ2-6; D is unclear. This CDR3 contains 12 residues. Germline CDR1 is SQVTM and CDR2 is ANQGSEA. Trimming left V 4 bases short and J 2 bases short, with 3 bases between.

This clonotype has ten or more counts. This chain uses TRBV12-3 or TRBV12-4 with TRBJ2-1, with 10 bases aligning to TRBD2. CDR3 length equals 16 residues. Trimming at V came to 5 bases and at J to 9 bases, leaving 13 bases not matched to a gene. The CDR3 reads CASSPPPSGRVGEQFF. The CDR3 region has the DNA TGTGCCAGCAGTCCGCCCCCAAGCGGGAGGGTTGGTGAGCAGTTCTTC.

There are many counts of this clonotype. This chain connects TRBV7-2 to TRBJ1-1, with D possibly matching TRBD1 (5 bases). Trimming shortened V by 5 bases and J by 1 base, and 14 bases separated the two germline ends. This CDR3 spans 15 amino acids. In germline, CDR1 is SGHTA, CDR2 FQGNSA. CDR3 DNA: TGTGCCAGCAGCATTGGACACATCGAGAACACTGAAGCTTTCTTT. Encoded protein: CASSIGHIENTEAFF.

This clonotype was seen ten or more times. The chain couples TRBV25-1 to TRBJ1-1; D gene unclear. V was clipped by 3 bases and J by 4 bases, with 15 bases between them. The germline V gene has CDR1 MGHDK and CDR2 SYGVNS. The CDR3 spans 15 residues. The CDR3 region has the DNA TGTGCCAGCAGTGATCGGGCCCTGGGGAGCACTGAAGCTTTCTTT. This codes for CASSDRALGSTEAFF.

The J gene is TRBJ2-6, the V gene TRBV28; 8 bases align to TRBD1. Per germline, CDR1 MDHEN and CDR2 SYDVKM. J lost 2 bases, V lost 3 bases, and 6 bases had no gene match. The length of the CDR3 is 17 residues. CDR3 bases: TGTGCCAGCAGTTTTGGACAGGGCTTACCTGGGGCCAACGTCCTGACTTTC. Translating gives CASSFGQGLPGANVLTF. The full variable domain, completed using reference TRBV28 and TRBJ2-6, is DVKVTQSSRYLVKRTGEKVFLECVQDMDHENMFWYRQDPGLGLRLIYFSYDVKMKEKGDIPEGYSVSREKKERFSLILESASTNQTSMYLCASSFGQGLPGANVLTFGAGSRLTVL.

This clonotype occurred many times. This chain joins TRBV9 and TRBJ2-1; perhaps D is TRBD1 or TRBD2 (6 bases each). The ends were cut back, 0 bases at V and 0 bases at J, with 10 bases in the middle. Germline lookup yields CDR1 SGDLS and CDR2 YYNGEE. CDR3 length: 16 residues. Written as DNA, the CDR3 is TGTGCCAGCAGCGTAGAAGGGGGAGGCTCCTACAATGAGCAGTTCTTC. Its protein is CASSVEGGGSYNEQFF.

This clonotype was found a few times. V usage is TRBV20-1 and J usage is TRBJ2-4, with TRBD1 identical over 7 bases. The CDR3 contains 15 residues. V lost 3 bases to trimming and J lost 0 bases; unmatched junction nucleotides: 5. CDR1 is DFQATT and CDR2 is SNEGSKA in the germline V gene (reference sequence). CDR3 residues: CSARKTGLAKNIQYF. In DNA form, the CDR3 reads TGCAGTGCTAGGAAGACAGGGTTAGCCAAAAACATTCAGTACTTC.

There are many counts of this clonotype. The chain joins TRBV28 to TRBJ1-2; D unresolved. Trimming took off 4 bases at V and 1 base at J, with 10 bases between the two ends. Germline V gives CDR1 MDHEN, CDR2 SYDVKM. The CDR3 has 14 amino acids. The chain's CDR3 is CASSSRQLNYGYTF. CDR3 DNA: TGTGCCAGCAGTTCCAGACAACTTAACTATGGCTACACCTTC.

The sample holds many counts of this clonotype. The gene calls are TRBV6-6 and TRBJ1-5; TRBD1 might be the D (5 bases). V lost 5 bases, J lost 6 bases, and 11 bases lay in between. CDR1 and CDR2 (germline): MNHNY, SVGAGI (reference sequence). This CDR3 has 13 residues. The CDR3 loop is CASSQEGFQPQHF. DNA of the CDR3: TGTGCCAGCAGTCAGGAGGGGTTTCAGCCCCAGCATTTT.

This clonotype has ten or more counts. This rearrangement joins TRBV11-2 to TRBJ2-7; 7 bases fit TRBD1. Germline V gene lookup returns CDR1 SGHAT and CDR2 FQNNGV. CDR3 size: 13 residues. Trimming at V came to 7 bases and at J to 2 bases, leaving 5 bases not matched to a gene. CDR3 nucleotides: TGTGCCAGCAACCGGGACAGAACCTACGAGCAGTACTTC. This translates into CASNRDRTYEQYF. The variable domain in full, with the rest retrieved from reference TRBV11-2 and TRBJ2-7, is EAGVAQSPRYKIIEKRQSVAFWCNPISGHATLYWYQQILGQGPKLLIQFQNNGVVDDSQLPKDRFSAERLKGVDSTLKIQPAKLEDSAVYLCASNRDRTYEQYFGPGTRLTVT.

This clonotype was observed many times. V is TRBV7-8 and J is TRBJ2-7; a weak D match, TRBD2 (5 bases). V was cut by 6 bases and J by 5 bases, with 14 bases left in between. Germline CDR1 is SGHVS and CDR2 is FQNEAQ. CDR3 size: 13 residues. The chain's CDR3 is CASSNSRANEQYF. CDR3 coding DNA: TGTGCCAGCAGTAATTCGAGGGCGAACGAGCAGTACTTC.

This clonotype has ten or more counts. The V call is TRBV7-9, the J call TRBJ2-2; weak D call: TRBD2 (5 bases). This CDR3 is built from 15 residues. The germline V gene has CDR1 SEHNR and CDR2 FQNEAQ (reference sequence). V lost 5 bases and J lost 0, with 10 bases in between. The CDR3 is CASSPGGSNTGELFF. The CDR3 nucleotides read TGTGCCAGCAGCCCCGGAGGCTCGAACACCGGGGAGCTGTTTTTT.

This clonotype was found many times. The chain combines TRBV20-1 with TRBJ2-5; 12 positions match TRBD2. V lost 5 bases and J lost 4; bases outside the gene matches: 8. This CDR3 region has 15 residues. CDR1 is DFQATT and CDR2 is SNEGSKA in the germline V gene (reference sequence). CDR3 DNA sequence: TGCAGTGCTGAACGCCCGACTAGCGGGAGAGAGACCCAGTACTTC. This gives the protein CSAERPTSGRETQYF.